The 28 T cell receptor beta chains presented below share a single source sample, sequenced in a study of CD8+CD57+ T cells in acquired aplastic anemia. Flow cytometry had shown expanded CD8+CD57+ cells in the patients chosen for sequencing. TCR beta VDJ combinations and CDR3 sequences were profiled from genomic DNA. One entry per CDR3 protein results from TCRdb running MiXCR on the reads. The repertoire holds around 200,000 distinct CDR3 sequences, with roughly 50% as singletons. The sample comprised sorted CD4+, CD8+, or CD8+CD57+ T cells (not recorded which) from PBMCs. The receptor set was obtained from a human donor with aplastic anemia.

V is TRBV2 and J is TRBJ1-2; no clear D. Between the trimmed V and J ends, which lost 2 bases and 4 bases, there was a span of 8 bases. CDR1 SNHLY and CDR2 FYNNEI come from the germline V gene. The CDR3 spans 13 residues. The CDR3 bases are TGTGCCAGCAGTGAACGTTCCGTCTATGGCTACACCTTC. Encoded protein: CASSERSVYGYTF.

This clonotype was observed at least ten times. The chain uses TRBV6-5 and TRBJ1-1; 8 bases are a match to TRBD1. Per the germline V gene, CDR1 is MNHEY and CDR2 is SVGAGI. The V segment lost 2 bases and the J segment 7 bases; nucleotides outside the gene matches: 6. This CDR3 region has 14 residues. The CDR3 sequence is CASSYQTGAVEAFF. The CDR3 DNA reads as TGTGCCAGCAGTTACCAGACAGGGGCGGTTGAAGCTTTCTTT.

In this sample, this clonotype turned up many times. At one end the junction does not follow the germline gene, possibly because of a read error. This chain connects TRBV20-1 to TRBJ2-5; D might be TRBD1 (5 bases). This CDR3 contains 13 residues. Germline CDR1 reads DFQATT; CDR2 reads SNEGSKA (reference sequence). The CDR3 protein is CNATPGAQETQYF. CDR3 coding DNA: TGCAATGCTACCCCTGGGGCCCAAGAGACCCAGTACTTC.

CDR3 nucleotide sequence: TGTGCCAGCACGGGTCTACGTCAGGGACTTAGGAACACTGAAGCTTTCTTT. Translating gives CASTGLRQGLRNTEAFF. The V call is TRBV25-1, the J call TRBJ1-1; weak D call: TRBD1 (5 bases). The CDR3 has 17 amino acids. Germline CDR1 MGHDK, CDR2 SYGVNS. V lost 7 bases, J lost 1 base, and 22 bases lay in between.

This chain links TRBV2 with TRBJ2-2, with TRBD2 matching over 8 bases. The V segment lost 7 bases and the J segment 5 bases; nucleotides outside the gene matches: 6. This CDR3 is built from 14 residues. CDR1 and CDR2 (germline): SNHLY, FYNNEI. The CDR3 sequence: CASTTRGGTGELFF. The CDR3 DNA follows: TGTGCCAGCACCACACGGGGGGGAACCGGGGAGCTGTTTTTT.

This clonotype was recorded at least ten times. The V and J genes are TRBV9 and TRBJ2-2; possible D gene TRBD2, 6 bases. Germline-derived CDR1 and CDR2 are SGDLS and YYNGEE. Trimming shortened V by 0 bases and J by 1 base, and 10 bases separated the two germline ends. The CDR3 is made up of 16 amino acids. The CDR3 DNA is TGTGCCAGCAGCGTAGGGCGGGGCCTGAACACCGGGGAGCTGTTTTTT. Translated, it gives CASSVGRGLNTGELFF. Supplemented by reference TRBV9 and TRBJ2-2, the full variable domain reads DSGVTQTPKHLITATGQRVTLRCSPRSGDLSVYWYQQSLDQGLQFLIQYYNGEERAKGNILERFSAQQFPDLHSELNLSSLELGDSALYFCASSVGRGLNTGELFFGEGSRLTVL.

This clonotype has ten or more counts. V usage is TRBV2 and J usage is TRBJ1-5; D is undetermined. Trimming stripped 5 bases from V and 2 bases from J, with 13 bases between. CDR1 SNHLY and CDR2 FYNNEI come from the germline V gene. This CDR3 comprises 15 residues. CDR3 DNA: TGTGCCAGCAGTTCCGGGCGGCTCGGCAATCAGCCCCAGCATTTT. Translation: CASSSGRLGNQPQHF.

The table lists this clonotype with many counts. In nucleotides, the CDR3 is TGTGCCAGCAGCTTAATGATCAGCCTAAACCACCAAGAGACCCAGTACTTC. This codes for CASSLMISLNHQETQYF. The rearrangement uses TRBV11-2 and TRBJ2-5, with D uncertain. The germline CDR1 and CDR2 sequences are SGHAT and FQNNGV. Trimming took 2 bases from V and 0 from J, leaving 16 bases between them. The CDR3 loop spans 17 amino acids.

The V and J genes are TRBV2 and TRBJ1-5; D remains unclear. The CDR3 is made up of 17 amino acids. V dropped 3 bases and J dropped 0 bases, with 15 bases sitting between them. The germline gives CDR1 SNHLY, CDR2 FYNNEI. In DNA, the CDR3 is TGTGCCAGCAGTGATGGGCCGCGGATCCTTAGCAATCAGCCCCAGCATTTT. It codes for CASSDGPRILSNQPQHF. Variable domain in full (rest from reference TRBV2 and TRBJ1-5): EPEVTQTPSHQVTQMGQEVILRCVPISNHLYFYWYRQILGQKVEFLVSFYNNEISEKSEIFDDQFSVERPDGSNFTLKIRSTKLEDSAMYFCASSDGPRILSNQPQHFGDGTRLSIL.

The chain combines TRBV20-1 with TRBJ2-7, with TRBD2 matching 7 bases. Germline-derived CDR1 and CDR2 are DFQATT and SNEGSKA (reference sequence). The ends lost 3 bases at V and 2 bases at J; junction bases unmatched: 4. The CDR3 is 13 residues long. The CDR3 nucleotides are TGCAGTGCTAGTCTCGCGGGGGCCTACGAGCAGTACTTC. Its translation: CSASLAGAYEQYF.

In its sample, this clonotype was seen many times. The rearrangement links TRBV29-1 to TRBJ1-3, with D possibly being TRBD1 (6 bases). This CDR3 has 14 residues. Looked up from germline, CDR1 is SQVTM and CDR2 is ANQGSEA. V lost 6 bases, J lost 2 bases, and 14 bases lay in between. CDR3 sequence reads: CSVGLQGAGNTIYF. In nucleotides, the CDR3 is TGCAGCGTCGGCTTACAGGGAGCTGGAAACACCATATATTTT.

This clonotype showed up just a few times. The chain links TRBV18 to TRBJ2-7, with D perhaps being TRBD1 or TRBD2 (5 bases each). The ends were cut back, 5 bases at V and 7 bases at J, with 18 bases in the middle. Germline CDR1 is KGHSH and CDR2 is LQKENI. This CDR3 spans 14 amino acids. CDR3 DNA sequence: TGTGCCAGCTCAAACCGGGACCCGGATGGGGAGCAGTACTTC. Protein product: CASSNRDPDGEQYF.

The chain joins TRBV20-1 to TRBJ2-1; TRBD1 or TRBD2 may be the D gene (6 bases each). Per the germline V gene, CDR1 is DFQATT and CDR2 is SNEGSKA (reference sequence). Trimming stripped 5 bases from V and 6 bases from J, with 23 bases between. This CDR3 is 16 amino acids long. CDR3: CSAPAPGLRGGNEQFF. For the CDR3, the DNA is TGCAGTGCTCCCGCGCCGGGACTCAGAGGGGGCAATGAGCAGTTCTTC.

This clonotype has a handful of counts. One base away lies a much larger clone, so this may be a sequencing read error. The genes are TRBV19 and TRBJ1-1; D possibly corresponds to TRBD1 (5 bases). Germline V gene lookup returns CDR1 LNHDA and CDR2 SQIVND (reference sequence). The CDR3 has 16 residues. The CDR3 sequence: CASSIDHGTGPTGAFF. CDR3 nucleotide sequence: TGTGCCAGTAGTATAGATCATGGGACCGGCCCCACTGGAGCTTTCTTT. The entire variable domain, with the rest obtained from reference TRBV19 and TRBJ1-1, is as follows: DGGITQSPKYLFRKEGQNVTLSCEQNLNHDAMYWYRQDPGQGLRLIYYSQIVNDFQKGDIAEGYSVSREKKESFPLTVTSAQKNPTAFYLCASSIDHGTGPTGAFFGQGTRLTVV.

This sequence joins TRBV7-6 and TRBJ1-4; D gene ambiguous. The CDR3 has 14 amino acids. The V end was cut by 5 bases, the J end by 0 bases, with 7 bases between. Per the germline V gene, CDR1 is SGHVS and CDR2 is FNYEAQ. In nucleotides, the CDR3 is TGTGCCAGCAGCCATGATGCAACTAATGAAAAACTGTTTTTT. It codes for CASSHDATNEKLFF.

The chain uses TRBV19 and TRBJ1-2; 10 bases fit TRBD1. The CDR3 runs 16 residues. Germline V gene data show CDR1 as LNHDA and CDR2 as SQIVND (reference sequence). V lost 9 bases and J lost 2; bases outside the gene matches: 12. CDR3 loop: CASHMGQGSRNYGYTF. The CDR3 DNA reads TGTGCCAGCCACATGGGACAGGGGTCCAGGAACTATGGCTACACCTTC.

J is TRBJ1-1 and V is TRBV5-1; 11 nucleotides agree with TRBD1. CDR1 and CDR2 from the germline V gene are SGHRS and YFSETQ. The CDR3 is 16 amino acids. Germline trimming cut 0 bases from V and 4 bases from J; bases unmatched to any gene: 5. CDR3 amino acids: CASSLDWGTGGTEAFF. CDR3 DNA: TGCGCCAGCAGCTTGGATTGGGGGACAGGGGGCACTGAAGCTTTCTTT.

This clonotype was seen ten or more times. The chain joins TRBV12-3 or TRBV12-4 to TRBJ1-6; D is uncertain. V lost 3 bases and J 5 bases, leaving 2 bases between the germline ends. There are 12 residues in the CDR3. CDR3 loop: CASSFDNSPLHF. Written as DNA, the CDR3 is TGTGCCAGCAGTTTCGATAATTCACCCCTCCACTTT.

This clonotype showed up just a few times. The rearrangement links TRBV7-2 to TRBJ1-2, with D unclear. The CDR3 is made up of 15 amino acids. Trimming stripped 1 base from V and 1 base from J, with 10 bases between. Germline CDR1 SGHTA, CDR2 FQGNSA. The CDR3 DNA is TGTGCCAGCAGCTTAGGCCAAGTTCTTAACTATGGCTACACCTTC. Its translation is CASSLGQVLNYGYTF.

The J gene is TRBJ2-6, the V gene TRBV9; TRBD1 matches 7 bases. After removal of 2 bases from V and 1 base from J, the junction contained 15 bases not matched to a gene. CDR1 and CDR2 (germline): SGDLS, YYNGEE. This CDR3 spans 20 amino acids. CDR3 amino acids: CASSVRTGDSASSGANVLTF. CDR3 in DNA: TGTGCCAGCAGCGTTAGGACAGGCGACTCAGCATCATCTGGGGCCAACGTCCTGACTTTC. Complete variable domain (other parts from reference TRBV9 and TRBJ2-6): DSGVTQTPKHLITATGQRVTLRCSPRSGDLSVYWYQQSLDQGLQFLIQYYNGEERAKGNILERFSAQQFPDLHSELNLSSLELGDSALYFCASSVRTGDSASSGANVLTFGAGSRLTVL.

About this clonotype: At one end, the junction sequence differs from germline, possibly due to a read error. V is TRBV30 and J is TRBJ1-3, with TRBD1 matching over 7 bases. CDR1 and CDR2 (germline): GTSNPN, SVGIG (reference sequence). The CDR3 contains 14 residues. This CDR3 reads CAGQEGRAGNTLYF. The CDR3 DNA follows: TGTGCCGGACAGGAGGGGCGAGCTGGAAACACCCTATATTTT. Full variable domain (outside the CDR3, taken from reference TRBV30 and TRBJ1-3): SQTIHQWPATLVQPVGSPLSLECTVEGTSNPNLYWYRQAAGRGLQLLFYSVGIGQISSEVPQNLSASRPQDRQFILSSKKLLLSDSGFYLCAGQEGRAGNTLYFGEGSWLTVV.

This clonotype was counted ten times or more. This chain links TRBV5-1 with TRBJ2-3; possible D gene TRBD1, 5 bases. There are 14 residues in the CDR3. The germline CDR1 and CDR2 sequences are SGHRS and YFSETQ. Trimming shortened V by 3 bases and J by 2 bases, and 10 bases separated the two germline ends. Here the CDR3 reads CASSSGNPTDTQYF. CDR3 coding DNA: TGCGCCAGCAGCTCAGGGAACCCCACAGATACGCAGTATTTT. Supplemented by reference TRBV5-1 and TRBJ2-3, the full variable domain reads KAGVTQTPRYLIKTRGQQVTLSCSPISGHRSVSWYQQTPGQGLQFLFEYFSETQRNKGNFPGRFSGRQFSNSRSEMNVSTLELGDSALYLCASSSGNPTDTQYFGPGTRLTVL.

This clonotype was recorded at least ten times. The chain is built from TRBV4-1 and TRBJ2-3; 10 bases line up with TRBD1. This CDR3 spans 17 amino acids. Germline CDR1 is MGHRA and CDR2 is YSYEKL. V shed 0 bases, J shed 1 base, and the junction held 4 bases outside the gene matches. CDR3 region: CASSQELGQGGTDTQYF. CDR3 DNA: TGCGCCAGCAGCCAAGAGCTAGGACAGGGGGGCACAGATACGCAGTATTTT.

This sequence joins TRBV6-5 and TRBJ2-1, with D possibly matching TRBD2 (6 bases). CDR1 and CDR2 from the germline V gene are MNHEY and SVGAGI. The germline V and J ends were trimmed by 2 bases and 5 bases, with 10 bases remaining between them. The CDR3 is 14 amino acids. DNA of the CDR3: TGTGCCAGCAGTTACGGGGGACTCCACAATGAGCAGTTCTTC. Its translation is CASSYGGLHNEQFF.

This clonotype came up many times. The chain employs TRBV2 and TRBJ2-5; the match to TRBD2 covers 7 bases. The length of the CDR3 is 14 residues. CDR1 and CDR2 (germline): SNHLY, FYNNEI. Unmatched junction bases numbered 9, after V lost 4 bases and J lost 7 bases. Here the CDR3 DNA reads TGTGCCAGCAGTGGACTAGCCGGGGCTGGGACCCAGTACTTC. It is translated as CASSGLAGAGTQYF. The full variable domain, in which reference TRBV2 and TRBJ2-5 provide the parts outside the CDR3, is EPEVTQTPSHQVTQMGQEVILRCVPISNHLYFYWYRQILGQKVEFLVSFYNNEISEKSEIFDDQFSVERPDGSNFTLKIRSTKLEDSAMYFCASSGLAGAGTQYFGPGTRLLVL.

The J gene is TRBJ2-2, the V gene TRBV5-1; 10 bases line up with TRBD1. Trimming cost V 4 bases and J 3 bases; bases outside gene matches: 6. CDR3 length: 16 residues. CDR1 and CDR2 from the germline V gene are SGHRS and YFSETQ. CDR3 DNA sequence: TGCGCCAGCAGCCCGTACGGGACAGGGGACACCGGGGAGCTGTTTTTT. As protein: CASSPYGTGDTGELFF.

The chain uses TRBV9 and TRBJ1-4, with D possibly being TRBD1 (5 bases). The CDR3 consists of 18 residues. Germline-derived CDR1 and CDR2 are SGDLS and YYNGEE. Trimming removed 0 bases from V and 4 bases from J, with 19 bases in between. CDR3 nucleotide sequence: TGTGCCAGCAGCGTAGCCTTCGATGTGGGACGGGGTAATGAAAAACTGTTTTTT. Protein sequence: CASSVAFDVGRGNEKLFF.

The table lists this clonotype with many counts. The chain has TRBV28 and TRBJ1-6; 9 positions match TRBD1. CDR3 size: 14 residues. Germline V gene data show CDR1 as MDHEN and CDR2 as SYDVKM. The V gene end was trimmed by 6 bases and the J gene end by 9 bases; junction bases not matched to a gene: 6. In nucleotides, the CDR3 is TGTGCCAGCAGGGAGGACAGGGGCAGTTCACCCCTCCACTTT. It yields the protein CASREDRGSSPLHF.